Listed below are T cell receptor beta chains from one sample, sequenced in a study of cytomegalovirus exposure and HLA in healthy donors. Libraries were prepared by immunoSEQ multiplex PCR; TCRdb keeps only in-frame clonotypes and omits some of them. This table holds 100,000 to 150,000 clones, approximately 80% found once. What was sequenced was PBMCs. The receptors were gathered from a girl between 2 and 10 years old in good health and CMV-seronegative. The CDR3 runs from the conserved cysteine through the conserved F or W. A D gene is named only where the DNA matches it firmly. Not all rows give a size; the values are once, few, many and, for expanded clones, a class.

v_call: TRBV27
clone_size: NA
j_call: TRBJ1-4
d_call: NA
cdr3_aa: CASSFSGAPGGLVNEKLFF
cdr3_nt: TGTGCCAGCAGTTTTTCAGGGGCCCCTGGGGGCCTGGTGAATGAAAAACTGTTTTTT

v_call: TRBV6-4
clone_size: NA
j_call: TRBJ2-3
d_call: TRBD1
cdr3_aa: CASSEEQGDGTDTQYF
cdr3_nt: TGTGCCAGCAGTGAGGAACAGGGGGACGGCACAGATACCCAGTATTTT

v_call: TRBV4-2
clone_size: NA
j_call: TRBJ1-1
d_call: NA
cdr3_aa: CASSQEGLWGHEAFF
cdr3_nt: TGTGCCAGCAGCCAAGAAGGGTTGTGGGGACATGAAGCTTTCTTT

v_call: TRBV27
clone_size: NA
j_call: TRBJ1-1
d_call: NA
cdr3_aa: CASSLSRLAEAFF
cdr3_nt: TGTGCCAGCAGTCTATCGAGACTCGCTGAAGCTTTCTTT

v_call: TRBV28
clone_size: NA
j_call: TRBJ2-7
d_call: NA
cdr3_aa: CASSTTSYEQYF
cdr3_nt: TGTGCCAGCAGTACCACTAGTTACGAGCAGTACTTC

v_call: TRBV15
clone_size: NA
j_call: TRBJ2-7
d_call: NA
cdr3_aa: CATSREGNRRGEQYF
cdr3_nt: TGTGCCACCAGCAGAGAGGGAAATCGACGGGGCGAGCAGTACTTC

v_call: TRBV9
clone_size: NA
j_call: TRBJ2-5
d_call: NA
cdr3_aa: CASSVMTGQETQYF
cdr3_nt: TGTGCCAGCAGCGTAATGACAGGACAAGAGACCCAGTACTTC

v_call: TRBV7-9
clone_size: NA
j_call: TRBJ2-7
d_call: NA
cdr3_aa: CASAQNYEQYF
cdr3_nt: TGTGCCAGTGCACAGAACTACGAGCAGTACTTC

v_call: TRBV5-4
clone_size: once
j_call: TRBJ2-1
d_call: TRBD2
cdr3_aa: CASTPGSGSIISYNEQFF
cdr3_nt: TGTGCCAGCACCCCGGGAAGCGGGAGTATCATCTCCTACAATGAGCAGTTCTTC

v_call: TRBV27
clone_size: NA
j_call: TRBJ2-1
d_call: NA
cdr3_aa: CASSLTTVNEQFF
cdr3_nt: TGTGCCAGCAGTTTAACGACAGTCAATGAGCAGTTCTTC

v_call: TRBV2
clone_size: NA
j_call: TRBJ1-5
d_call: NA
cdr3_aa: CASSFGESSNQPQHF
cdr3_nt: TGTGCCAGCAGTTTCGGGGAGAGTAGCAATCAGCCCCAGCATTTT

v_call: TRBV28
clone_size: NA
j_call: TRBJ2-1
d_call: NA
cdr3_aa: CATSGASGDIDYNEQFF
cdr3_nt: TGTGCCACCTCCGGGGCCTCAGGGGATATAGACTACAATGAGCAGTTCTTC

v_call: TRBV6-5
clone_size: NA
j_call: TRBJ1-1
d_call: NA
cdr3_aa: CASSRGIEGAFF
cdr3_nt: TGTGCCAGCAGTCGCGGGATAGAGGGAGCTTTCTTT

v_call: TRBV7-2
clone_size: NA
j_call: TRBJ2-1
d_call: TRBD2
cdr3_aa: CASSPRLAGADEQFF
cdr3_nt: TGTGCCAGCAGCCCGCGACTAGCGGGAGCGGATGAGCAGTTCTTC

v_call: TRBV2
clone_size: NA
j_call: TRBJ2-7
d_call: TRBD2
cdr3_aa: CASREGLAGKGEQYF
cdr3_nt: TGTGCCAGCAGAGAGGGACTAGCGGGTAAGGGGGAGCAGTACTTC

v_call: TRBV28
clone_size: NA
j_call: TRBJ1-5
d_call: TRBD1
cdr3_aa: CATYRDRVRNQPQHF
cdr3_nt: TGTGCCACTTACAGAGACAGGGTGAGGAATCAGCCCCAGCATTTT

v_call: TRBV7-9
clone_size: NA
j_call: TRBJ1-1
d_call: TRBD1
cdr3_aa: CSSSLVSGGYTEAFF
cdr3_nt: TGTTCCAGCAGCTTAGTATCAGGGGGCTACACTGAAGCTTTCTTT

v_call: TRBV5-1
clone_size: NA
j_call: TRBJ2-7
d_call: TRBD2
cdr3_aa: CASSFGPAGSYEQYF
cdr3_nt: TGCGCCAGCAGCTTCGGCCCAGCGGGGAGCTACGAGCAGTACTTC

v_call: TRBV27
clone_size: NA
j_call: TRBJ2-3
d_call: NA
cdr3_aa: CASSPPGGGGTDTQYF
cdr3_nt: TGTGCCAGCAGTCCCCCGGGCGGGGGCGGCACAGATACGCAGTATTTT

v_call: TRBV27
clone_size: NA
j_call: TRBJ2-7
d_call: NA
cdr3_aa: CASSLFPSYEQYF
cdr3_nt: TGTGCCAGCAGTTTATTTCCCAGCTACGAGCAGTACTTC

v_call: TRBV21-1
clone_size: NA
j_call: TRBJ2-6
d_call: NA
cdr3_aa: CASSKDIVEAGANVLTF
cdr3_nt: TGTGCCAGCAGCAAAGATATTGTAGAGGCTGGGGCCAACGTCCTGACTTTC

v_call: TRBV6-1
clone_size: NA
j_call: TRBJ2-1
d_call: NA
cdr3_aa: CASSSVKEQFF
cdr3_nt: TGTGCCAGCAGCTCGGTGAAGGAGCAGTTCTTC

v_call: TRBV29-1
clone_size: NA
j_call: TRBJ2-1
d_call: NA
cdr3_aa: CSVEKASYEQFF
cdr3_nt: TGCAGCGTTGAAAAGGCTAGCTATGAGCAGTTCTTC

v_call: TRBV27
clone_size: NA
j_call: TRBJ1-2
d_call: TRBD1
cdr3_aa: CASSLSRVFGTGEEGYTF
cdr3_nt: TGTGCCAGCAGTTTATCGAGAGTTTTTGGGACAGGAGAGGAGGGCTACACCTTC

v_call: TRBV5-1
clone_size: once
j_call: TRBJ2-3
d_call: TRBD2
cdr3_aa: CASSLGETSGITDTQYF
cdr3_nt: TGCGCCAGCAGCTTGGGGGAAACTAGCGGGATAACAGATACGCAGTATTTT

v_call: TRBV4-1
clone_size: once
j_call: TRBJ2-7
d_call: TRBD2
cdr3_aa: CASSQVSSGGGEQYF
cdr3_nt: TGCGCCAGCAGCCAAGTATCTAGCGGGGGCGGCGAGCAGTACTTC

v_call: TRBV18
clone_size: NA
j_call: TRBJ1-6
d_call: TRBD1
cdr3_aa: CASSPQQGINNSPLHF
cdr3_nt: TGTGCCAGCTCACCCCAACAGGGGATCAATAATTCACCCCTCCACTTT

v_call: TRBV5-4
clone_size: NA
j_call: TRBJ2-3
d_call: NA
cdr3_aa: CASSTRVNGDTQYF
cdr3_nt: TGTGCCAGCAGCACCAGGGTAAACGGAGATACGCAGTATTTT

v_call: TRBV7-6
clone_size: NA
j_call: TRBJ2-3
d_call: NA
cdr3_aa: CASSLAGPPTDTQYF
cdr3_nt: TGTGCCAGCAGCTTAGCGGGGCCCCCCACAGATACGCAGTATTTT

v_call: TRBV27
clone_size: NA
j_call: TRBJ1-5
d_call: NA
cdr3_aa: CASSLHPGRDSNQPQHF
cdr3_nt: TGTGCCAGCAGTTTACATCCCGGGAGAGATAGCAATCAGCCCCAGCATTTT

v_call: TRBV27
clone_size: NA
j_call: TRBJ1-1
d_call: NA
cdr3_aa: CAILIGRNTEAFF
cdr3_nt: TGTGCCATCCTCATCGGTAGGAACACTGAAGCTTTCTTT

v_call: TRBV10-3
clone_size: NA
j_call: TRBJ2-1
d_call: TRBD2
cdr3_aa: CAISTGLAGGVYNEQFF
cdr3_nt: TGTGCCATCAGTACGGGACTAGCGGGGGGGGTTTACAATGAGCAGTTCTTC

v_call: TRBV27
clone_size: once
j_call: TRBJ1-4
d_call: NA
cdr3_aa: CASSPGMDKLFF
cdr3_nt: TGTGCCAGCAGTCCCGGGATGGACAAACTGTTTTTT

v_call: TRBV6-4
clone_size: NA
j_call: TRBJ2-3
d_call: TRBD2
cdr3_aa: CASSDSKRGETDTQYF
cdr3_nt: TGTGCCAGCAGTGACTCGAAGCGGGGGGAGACAGATACGCAGTATTTT

v_call: TRBV7-2
clone_size: NA
j_call: TRBJ2-7
d_call: TRBD1
cdr3_aa: CASSSPGTGLNYEQYF
cdr3_nt: TGTGCCAGCAGCTCCCCCGGGACAGGGTTGAACTACGAGCAGTACTTC

v_call: TRBV28
clone_size: NA
j_call: TRBJ1-4
d_call: NA
cdr3_aa: CASSLSQGRDEKLFF
cdr3_nt: TGTGCCAGCAGTTTATCACAGGGTAGGGATGAAAAACTGTTTTTT

v_call: TRBV20-1
clone_size: few
j_call: TRBJ2-1
d_call: NA
cdr3_aa: CSGARGDEQFF
cdr3_nt: TGCAGTGGTGCTAGGGGCGATGAGCAGTTCTTC

v_call: TRBV28
clone_size: NA
j_call: TRBJ1-1
d_call: TRBD1
cdr3_aa: CASRPDRAVRLTEAFF
cdr3_nt: TGTGCCAGCAGGCCGGACAGGGCGGTGAGGTTGACTGAAGCTTTCTTT

v_call: TRBV4-1
clone_size: NA
j_call: TRBJ2-3
d_call: TRBD2
cdr3_aa: CASSPRLAGGDTQYF
cdr3_nt: TGCGCCAGCAGCCCTCGGCTAGCGGGGGGTGATACGCAGTATTTT

v_call: TRBV4-1
clone_size: NA
j_call: TRBJ2-7
d_call: NA
cdr3_aa: CASSQDRGVPYEQYF
cdr3_nt: TGCGCCAGCAGCCAAGATCGCGGGGTCCCCTACGAGCAGTACTTC

v_call: TRBV6-1
clone_size: NA
j_call: TRBJ2-5
d_call: NA
cdr3_aa: CASRLGQGETQYF
cdr3_nt: TGTGCCAGCAGGTTGGGGCAGGGGGAGACCCAGTACTTC

v_call: TRBV28
clone_size: NA
j_call: TRBJ2-7
d_call: TRBD1
cdr3_aa: CASSLPGQAIYEQYF
cdr3_nt: TGTGCCAGCAGTTTACCGGGACAGGCGATCTACGAGCAGTACTTC

v_call: TRBV6-1
clone_size: few
j_call: TRBJ1-6
d_call: TRBD1
cdr3_aa: CASSELDRGGSPLHF
cdr3_nt: TGTGCCAGCAGTGAACTGGACAGGGGAGGATCACCCCTCCACTTT

v_call: TRBV7-8
clone_size: once
j_call: TRBJ1-1
d_call: NA
cdr3_aa: CASIRREGAEAFF
cdr3_nt: TGTGCCAGCATTCGACGGGAGGGGGCTGAAGCTTTCTTT

v_call: TRBV29-1
clone_size: NA
j_call: TRBJ2-2
d_call: TRBD1
cdr3_aa: CSARQGERDTGELFF
cdr3_nt: TGCAGCGCAAGACAGGGGGAGCGAGACACCGGGGAGCTGTTTTTT

v_call: TRBV27
clone_size: NA
j_call: TRBJ2-7
d_call: TRBD1
cdr3_aa: CASSGQGYPYEQYF
cdr3_nt: TGTGCCAGCAGTGGACAGGGGTACCCCTACGAGCAGTACTTC

v_call: TRBV4-1
clone_size: NA
j_call: TRBJ2-7
d_call: NA
cdr3_aa: CASSLYFRDISSYEQYF
cdr3_nt: TGCGCCAGCAGCCTTTACTTTAGGGACATTAGCTCCTACGAGCAGTACTTC

v_call: TRBV2
clone_size: once
j_call: TRBJ2-1
d_call: TRBD2
cdr3_aa: CASSGSPGTSAAEQFF
cdr3_nt: TGTGCCAGCAGTGGAAGTCCCGGGACTAGCGCGGCTGAGCAGTTCTTC

v_call: TRBV6-1
clone_size: NA
j_call: TRBJ2-2
d_call: TRBD1
cdr3_aa: CASSEGQGILIAGNTGELFF
cdr3_nt: TGTGCCAGCAGTGAAGGACAGGGAATCCTTATCGCAGGGAACACCGGGGAGCTGTTTTTT

v_call: TRBV30
clone_size: NA
j_call: TRBJ2-7
d_call: NA
cdr3_aa: CAWARQGISYEQYF
cdr3_nt: TGTGCCTGGGCGAGGCAGGGGATCTCCTACGAGCAGTACTTC

v_call: TRBV18
clone_size: NA
j_call: TRBJ1-2
d_call: NA
cdr3_aa: CASSPDTSYGYTF
cdr3_nt: TGTGCCAGCTCACCAGACACGAGCTATGGCTACACCTTC

v_call: TRBV6-5
clone_size: NA
j_call: TRBJ2-5
d_call: NA
cdr3_aa: CASRETSGNTQYF
cdr3_nt: TGTGCCAGCAGGGAGACGAGCGGCAACACCCAGTACTTC

v_call: TRBV6-1
clone_size: NA
j_call: TRBJ2-7
d_call: NA
cdr3_aa: CASRTGGGWGQYF
cdr3_nt: TGTGCCAGCAGAACAGGGGGAGGGTGGGGGCAGTACTTC

v_call: TRBV27
clone_size: NA
j_call: TRBJ1-2
d_call: NA
cdr3_aa: CASSFISGNTGFYYYGYTF
cdr3_nt: TGTGCCAGCAGTTTCATATCGGGAAACACAGGGTTTTACTACTATGGCTACACCTTC

v_call: TRBV25-1
clone_size: NA
j_call: TRBJ2-3
d_call: TRBD2
cdr3_aa: CASTPTLAGAGDTQYF
cdr3_nt: TGTGCCAGCACCCCAACCCTGGCGGGAGCAGGAGATACGCAGTATTTT

v_call: TRBV4-2
clone_size: NA
j_call: TRBJ2-1
d_call: TRBD2
cdr3_aa: CASSQNPLAGGRGEQFF
cdr3_nt: TGTGCCAGCAGCCAAAACCCTCTAGCGGGGGGCCGGGGTGAGCAGTTCTTC

v_call: TRBV19
clone_size: once
j_call: TRBJ1-2
d_call: NA
cdr3_aa: CASRSTAWGLNYGYTF
cdr3_nt: TGTGCCAGTAGAAGTACCGCCTGGGGACTTAACTATGGCTACACCTTC